This T cell receptor (beta chain) was obtained from a study of immune cell composition in non-small cell lung cancer. Normal lung was taken at the farthest possible site, at least 3 cm from tumour. The method was immunoSEQ multiplex PCR; TCRdb's version includes in-frame clones alone and lacks a portion of them. This table holds around 6,500 clones, approximately 61% found once. Germline lookup yields CDR1 SGHNT and CDR2 YYREEE (reference sequence). Trimming took off 2 bases at V and 5 bases at J, with 10 bases between the two ends. This CDR3 has 14 amino acids. This rearrangement joins TRBV5-4 to TRBJ1-4; D gene ambiguous. The sequenced material came from non-adjacent lung tissue. The clonotype originates from a human donor with non-small cell lung cancer. The CDR3, as DNA: TGTGCCAGCAGCTTAACCCGGGGAAATGAAAAACTGTTTTTT. Its protein product is CASSLTRGNEKLFF.